The sequence of this T cell receptor beta chain was determined in a study of T cells expressing NK-cell markers. In generating TCR beta cDNA, 5'RACE template switching with UMIs was used. TCRdb reanalyzed the 5' RACE reads, giving one entry per CDR3 protein sequence and no DNA. This sample's clone table lists about 21,000 distinct CDR3 sequences. The CDR3 length is 14 residues. Germline V CDR1 and CDR2: SGDLS, YYNGEE. Sequenced: blood T cells: a sorted CD56 or NKG2C T cell subset, CD4+ or CD8+ T cells, or bulk PBMC T cells (not recorded which). The genes are TRBV9 and TRBJ1-5; as DNA is missing, the TRBD1 call by TCRdb cannot be tested. The receptor comes from a man aged 18 to 70 in good health. CDR3 loop: CASSVGQINQPQHF.